Shown below are 19 T cell receptor beta chains from a single sample sequenced in a study of CD4 T cell repertoires in COVID-19. The repertoire was sequenced with immunoSEQ multiplex PCR; TCRdb's copy has only in-frame clones and lacks some. Of more than 20,000 clones in the sample, over 90% were seen once. These memory T cells were uncultured and sequenced directly after ex vivo isolation. The sequencing here drew on circulating follicular helper CD4+ T cells (cTfh) from blood, taken before the COVID-19 pandemic. All receptors derive from a human donor who had COVID-19.

CDR3 sequence reads: CASSDHRGDGSPLHF. For the CDR3, the DNA is TGTGCCAGCAGTGATCACAGGGGCGACGGTTCACCCCTCCACTTT. The chain carries TRBV6-1 and TRBJ1-6, with 7 bases aligning to TRBD1. CDR1 MNHNS and CDR2 SASEGT come from the germline V gene. V was clipped by 3 bases and J by 9 bases; unmatched bases: 8. The CDR3 runs 15 residues.

The CDR3: CASSLSGFGYTF. CDR3 bases: TGTGCCAGCAGCTTATCGGGGTTTGGCTACACCTTC. The chain joins TRBV7-2 to TRBJ1-2; D gene ambiguous. The V gene's germline CDR1 is SGHTA and CDR2 FQGNSA. V was clipped by 2 bases and J by 7 bases, with 8 bases between them. There are 12 residues in the CDR3.

The chain has TRBV7-8 and TRBJ2-1, with 10 bases lining up with TRBD2. Germline values: CDR1 SGHVS, CDR2 FQNEAQ. The V segment lost 3 bases and the J segment 5 bases; nucleotides outside the gene matches: 4. CDR3 length: 15 residues. The chain's CDR3 is CASSFLAGANNEQFF. DNA of the CDR3: TGTGCCAGCAGCTTCCTAGCGGGGGCAAACAATGAGCAGTTCTTC.

The V call is TRBV19, the J call TRBJ2-1; D possibly corresponds to TRBD1 (6 bases). Germline lookup yields CDR1 LNHDA and CDR2 SQIVND (reference sequence). The CDR3 covers 15 residues. The V end lost 7 bases, the J end lost 6 bases, and 19 bases lay between the germline ends. Here the CDR3 DNA reads TGTGCCAGTACCTTACAGGGAACGACAGCCAATGAGCAGTTCTTC. Translated: CASTLQGTTANEQFF.

The chain recombines TRBV6-5 with TRBJ2-3; 12 bases are a match to TRBD2. Germline V gene sequence: CDR1 MNHEY, CDR2 SVGAGI. V lost 2 bases to trimming and J lost 3 bases; unmatched junction nucleotides: 3. This CDR3 spans 16 amino acids. CDR3 sequence: CASSYASGRVTDTQYF. CDR3 in DNA: TGTGCCAGCAGTTACGCTAGCGGGAGGGTAACAGATACGCAGTATTTT.

The V gene is TRBV30, the J gene TRBJ2-1; 7 positions agree with TRBD2. V lost 7 bases and J lost 4; bases outside the gene matches: 10. Germline-derived CDR1 and CDR2 are GTSNPN and SVGIG (reference sequence). The CDR3 runs to 14 residues. CDR3 sequence: CASSLSGVYNEQFF. The CDR3 coding sequence is TGTGCCTCAAGCCTGAGCGGGGTATACAATGAGCAGTTCTTC.

The CDR3 nucleotides are TGTGCCAGCAACCTTCCGGGACAGAACACTGAAGCTTTCTTT. As protein: CASNLPGQNTEAFF. The chain links TRBV28 to TRBJ1-1; possibly TRBD1 for D (6 bases). Germline V gene sequence: CDR1 MDHEN, CDR2 SYDVKM. V was trimmed by 7 bases and J by 1 base, leaving 13 bases between them. The CDR3 consists of 14 residues.

V gene TRBV6-6 combines with J gene TRBJ2-3, with 13 bases identical to TRBD2. This CDR3 has 16 residues. Germline loops: CDR1 MNHNY, CDR2 SVGAGI (reference sequence). V was pared by 11 bases and J by 6 bases, with 14 bases of the junction left unmatched. DNA for the CDR3: TGTGCCGGCTCTAGGGGGACTAGCGGGGCGGGGGATACGCAGTATTTT. As protein: CAGSRGTSGAGDTQYF.

V and J are TRBV5-1 and TRBJ1-1; a weak D match, TRBD1 (6 bases). The CDR3 contains 16 residues. The germline gives CDR1 SGHRS, CDR2 YFSETQ. Trimming shortened V by 1 base and J by 1 base, and 14 bases separated the two germline ends. This CDR3 is CASSLIQGRGNTEAFF. The CDR3 region has the DNA TGCGCCAGCAGCTTGATCCAGGGCAGGGGGAACACTGAAGCTTTCTTT.

The chain uses TRBV28 and TRBJ2-3; D possibly corresponds to TRBD2 (5 bases). CDR1 and CDR2 (germline): MDHEN, SYDVKM. With 5 bases removed from V and 3 bases from J, the gap between germline ends came to 12 bases. CDR3 size: 14 residues. This chain's CDR3 is CASSPGSSTDTQYF. The CDR3 DNA reads as TGTGCCAGCAGTCCGGGATCGTCGACAGATACGCAGTATTTT.

V and J are TRBV10-3 and TRBJ2-3; D possibly corresponds to TRBD1 (6 bases). Per germline, CDR1 ENHRY and CDR2 SYGVKD. The CDR3 covers 15 residues. Deletions cut 4 bases from V and 3 bases from J, with 14 bases between. The CDR3: CAISGGQGLTDTQYF. CDR3 bases: TGTGCCATCAGTGGGGGTCAGGGGTTGACAGATACGCAGTATTTT.

The rearrangement links TRBV2 to TRBJ1-4, with 8 bases fitting TRBD1. CDR3 length: 17 residues. V was clipped by 7 bases and J by 7 bases; unmatched bases: 17. The germline CDR1 and CDR2 sequences are SNHLY and FYNNEI. The CDR3: CASNTQGAHTVGEKLFF. CDR3 DNA sequence: TGTGCCAGCAATACTCAGGGGGCGCACACCGTGGGTGAAAAACTGTTTTTT.

The J gene is TRBJ1-2, the V gene TRBV5-1; D is uncertain. The germline V gene has CDR1 SGHRS and CDR2 YFSETQ. The CDR3 extends over 14 amino acids. The V end lost 6 bases, the J end lost 6 bases, and 18 bases lay between the germline ends. DNA of the CDR3: TGCGCCAGCACCGTAGCCGGGGTTGTCAATGGCTACACCTTC. Translated, it gives CASTVAGVVNGYTF.

The V and J genes are TRBV27 and TRBJ2-1; the match to TRBD1 covers 9 bases. CDR1 and CDR2 (germline): MNHEY, SMNVEV (reference sequence). The CDR3 extends over 17 amino acids. V lost 3 bases, J lost 8 bases, and 14 bases stayed unmatched. The CDR3 reads CASSFPSGTGKGDEQFF. The CDR3 coding sequence is TGTGCCAGCAGTTTCCCCTCTGGGACAGGGAAAGGAGATGAGCAGTTCTTC.

The gene calls are TRBV15 and TRBJ2-1; perhaps TRBD1 as D (5 bases). Germline lookup yields CDR1 LNHNV and CDR2 YYDKDF (reference sequence). The CDR3 is made up of 13 amino acids. Trimming pared 2 bases from V and 15 bases from J, leaving 17 bases between. As DNA, the CDR3 is TGTGCCACCAGCAGACCCCCAGGGCCCCAGGCGTTCTTC. This translates into CATSRPPGPQAFF.

The V gene is TRBV2, the J gene TRBJ2-3, with no clear D. V shed 8 bases and J shed 4 bases, with 10 bases lying between them. The CDR3 runs to 12 residues. Germline V gives CDR1 SNHLY, CDR2 FYNNEI. The chain's CDR3 is CASGLSPDTQYF. For the CDR3, the DNA is TGTGCCAGCGGTCTTAGTCCAGATACGCAGTATTTT. Variable domain in full (rest from reference TRBV2 and TRBJ2-3): EPEVTQTPSHQVTQMGQEVILRCVPISNHLYFYWYRQILGQKVEFLVSFYNNEISEKSEIFDDQFSVERPDGSNFTLKIRSTKLEDSAMYFCASGLSPDTQYFGPGTRLTVL.

The J gene is TRBJ1-2, the V gene TRBV28, with 7 positions matching TRBD1. This CDR3 region has 15 residues. The germline V gene has CDR1 MDHEN and CDR2 SYDVKM. V lost 9 bases, J lost 8 bases, and 18 bases stayed unmatched. The CDR3 sequence is CASITSIGGAYGYTF. The DNA of the CDR3 is TGTGCCAGTATAACTTCAATAGGGGGCGCGTACGGCTACACCTTC.

CDR3 DNA sequence: TGTGCCTGGGAACCGGGACTAGCCGCATACGAGCAGTACTTC. Amino acids: CAWEPGLAAYEQYF. This chain links TRBV30 with TRBJ2-7, with 9 bases matching TRBD2. The germline V gene has CDR1 GTSNPN and CDR2 SVGIG (reference sequence). The CDR3 spans 14 residues. J gave up 4 bases and V 5 bases, and 9 bases lay outside the gene matches.

The chain has TRBV6-5 and TRBJ1-1, with a tentative D call TRBD1 (6 bases). V shed 4 bases and J shed 8 bases, with 23 bases lying between them. This CDR3 comprises 16 residues. Per germline, CDR1 MNHEY and CDR2 SVGAGI. This CDR3 reads CASSSPPPFRTDEAFF. The CDR3 bases are TGTGCCAGCAGTTCGCCCCCTCCCTTTAGGACAGACGAAGCTTTCTTT.